These 25 T cell receptor beta chains came from one sample sequenced in a study of metastatic and nonmetastatic thyroid tumors. TCRdb reanalyzed the PCR reads via MiXCR. The profile shows roughly 20,000 clones, roughly a third of them singletons. No patient had received any treatment before thyroid surgery. The source material was tumor tissue. All receptors come from a female donor with papillary thyroid cancer or a benign thyroid nodule (not recorded which). Some clones in this sample may be carry-over from other donors' samples.

This clone was seen a handful of times. The J gene is TRBJ1-6, the V gene TRBV28; D is ambiguous. The CDR3 loop spans 17 amino acids. From germline, CDR1 is MDHEN and CDR2 SYDVKM. Deletions cut 6 bases from V and 7 bases from J, with 22 bases between. The DNA of the CDR3 is TGTGCCAGCAGACTAGCGGGCCAAAAGCGAGGGAATTCACCCCTCCACTTT. Residues: CASRLAGQKRGNSPLHF.

This clone was seen a few times. J is TRBJ2-7 and V is TRBV6-2 or TRBV6-3, with 11 bases identical to TRBD2. CDR3 length equals 16 residues. Unmatched junction bases numbered 11, after V lost 7 bases and J lost 3 bases. The V gene's germline CDR1 is MNHEY and CDR2 SVGEGT. The CDR3 DNA reads TGTGCCAGCATTCAAGCGGTAGCGGGGGGGCTCTACGAGCAGTACTTC. This encodes CASIQAVAGGLYEQYF.

This sequence joins TRBV28 and TRBJ1-1; D is undetermined. Germline V gene lookup returns CDR1 MDHEN and CDR2 SYDVKM. V lost 4 bases and J 4 bases, leaving 4 bases between the germline ends. This CDR3 is built from 11 residues. CDR3 coding DNA: TGTGCCAGCAGTTCCTTCACTGAAGCTTTCTTT. Protein: CASSSFTEAFF.

This clone was counted a few times. V gene TRBV19 combines with J gene TRBJ2-7; 9 bases fit TRBD1. This CDR3 is built from 15 residues. Germline V gene data show CDR1 as LNHDA and CDR2 as SQIVND (reference sequence). V trimming: 6 bases; J trimming: 6 bases; junction bases outside the gene matches: 12. CDR3 amino acids: CASSQGQGRMSEQYF. The CDR3, as DNA: TGTGCCAGTAGCCAGGGACAGGGAAGAATGAGCGAGCAGTACTTC.

This clone was counted between two and nine times. The gene calls are TRBV2 and TRBJ2-2, with D possibly being TRBD2 (6 bases). V shed 5 bases and J shed 6 bases, with 13 bases lying between them. This CDR3 spans 14 amino acids. Germline assignment: CDR1 SNHLY and CDR2 FYNNEI. The CDR3 loop is CASSSREWAGELFF. CDR3 nucleotides: TGTGCCAGCAGTTCCCGGGAGTGGGCCGGGGAGCTGTTTTTT.

This chain joins TRBV11-2 and TRBJ2-1, with 9 bases matching TRBD2. The CDR3 spans 16 residues. Germline CDR1 is SGHAT and CDR2 is FQNNGV. The ends lost 5 bases at V and 5 bases at J; junction bases unmatched: 10. The CDR3: CASSLGVASGNNEQFF. The CDR3 region has the DNA TGTGCCAGCAGCCTAGGGGTGGCTAGCGGGAACAATGAGCAGTTCTTC.

The gene calls are TRBV19 and TRBJ1-2, with 8 bases identical to TRBD1. From germline, CDR1 is LNHDA and CDR2 SQIVND (reference sequence). The CDR3 spans 14 residues. J was trimmed by 3 bases and V by 7 bases; bases with no gene match: 7. The CDR3 region has the DNA TGTGCCAGTACCACGATGACAGGGGACTATGGCTACACCTTC. Amino acid sequence: CASTTMTGDYGYTF.

In nucleotides, the CDR3 is TGTGCCAGCAGCTTAGGGACTAGCGGGACATACAATGAGCAGTTCTTC. This codes for CASSLGTSGTYNEQFF. This chain connects TRBV11-2 to TRBJ2-1, with 12 bases lining up with TRBD2. The V segment lost 1 base and the J segment 4 bases; nucleotides outside the gene matches: 2. The CDR3 extends over 16 amino acids. CDR1 is SGHAT, CDR2 FQNNGV, per germline.

The chain links TRBV6-1 to TRBJ2-1, with a possible D match to TRBD2 (6 bases). Germline assignment: CDR1 MNHNS and CDR2 SASEGT. The V end was cut by 11 bases, the J end by 3 bases, with 11 bases between. This CDR3 has 12 amino acids. CDR3 sequence reads: CAGGWIYNEQFF. The CDR3 DNA reads TGTGCCGGAGGGTGGATCTACAATGAGCAGTTCTTC.

The sample holds a few counts of this clone. The CDR3 DNA is TGCGCCAGCAGCTTGGCAGGGTTGAGCTATGGCTACACCTTC. The encoded protein is CASSLAGLSYGYTF. J is TRBJ1-2 and V is TRBV5-1; a weak D match, TRBD1 (5 bases). CDR3 length: 14 residues. Germline CDR1 SGHRS, CDR2 YFSETQ. With 0 bases removed from V and 4 bases from J, the gap between germline ends came to 10 bases. Full variable domain (missing parts from reference TRBV5-1 and TRBJ1-2): KAGVTQTPRYLIKTRGQQVTLSCSPISGHRSVSWYQQTPGQGLQFLFEYFSETQRNKGNFPGRFSGRQFSNSRSEMNVSTLELGDSALYLCASSLAGLSYGYTFGSGTRLTVV.

This clone was detected only a few times. This chain uses TRBV28 with TRBJ2-7; 8 nucleotides match TRBD1. This CDR3 is 14 amino acids long. V gave up 10 bases and J gave up 5 bases; unmatched junction bases: 13. Germline V lookup: CDR1 MDHEN, CDR2 SYDVKM. The CDR3 DNA sequence: TGTGCCACCTATACCCAGGGGGCTTGGGACGAGCAGTACTTC. Amino acid sequence: CATYTQGAWDEQYF.

With respect to this clone: A much bigger clone sits one base away, suggesting this may be a read error. Distinct nucleotide sequences in the sample also encode this CDR3. The chain combines TRBV19 with TRBJ2-7; D perhaps matches TRBD2 (6 bases). CDR1 is LNHDA and CDR2 is SQIVND in the germline V gene (reference sequence). The CDR3 length is 12 residues. CDR3: CASRGDSYEQYF. In DNA, the CDR3 is TGTGCCAGTAGGGGGGACTCCTACGAGCAATACTTC.

This clone was recorded a few times. The chain links TRBV6-1 to TRBJ1-3; the D gene is possibly TRBD1 (5 bases). The CDR3 covers 14 residues. Trimming took 6 bases from V and 0 from J, leaving 9 bases between them. The germline CDR1 and CDR2 sequences are MNHNS and SASEGT. The chain's CDR3 is CASSTDSSGNTIYF. The CDR3 bases are TGTGCCAGCAGCACCGACAGCTCTGGAAACACCATATATTTT.

This clone was detected a few times. V and J are TRBV19 and TRBJ1-2; D is ambiguous. This CDR3 has 13 amino acids. Trimming shortened V by 3 bases and J by 3 bases, and 8 bases separated the two germline ends. Germline V CDR1 and CDR2: LNHDA, SQIVND (reference sequence). DNA for the CDR3: TGTGCCAGTAGTATTCCCAGAGACTATGGCTACACCTTC. This translates into CASSIPRDYGYTF.

The J gene is TRBJ2-3, the V gene TRBV6-1; 12 bases are shared with TRBD2. The CDR3 spans 15 residues. The germline V gene encodes CDR1 MNHNS and CDR2 SASEGT. The J segment lost 6 bases and the V segment lost 5 bases, leaving 6 bases of the junction unmatched. This CDR3 is CASSPGTSGWDTQYF. CDR3 bases: TGTGCCAGCAGTCCCGGGACTAGCGGGTGGGATACGCAGTATTTT.

The chain links TRBV12-3 or TRBV12-4 to TRBJ1-2, with D uncertain. Trimming took off 1 base at V and 2 bases at J, with 8 bases between the two ends. CDR3 size: 14 residues. In nucleotides, the CDR3 is TGTGCCAGCAGTTTAGAGGGAAGAAACTATGGCTACACCTTC. Encoded protein: CASSLEGRNYGYTF.

There are a few counts of this clone. The genes are TRBV6-1 and TRBJ2-7; 11 bases line up with TRBD2. The CDR3 is 15 residues long. In germline, CDR1 is MNHNS, CDR2 SASEGT. V lost 5 bases, J lost 2 bases, and 5 bases stayed unmatched. This CDR3 is CASSPPGLAAYEQYF. CDR3 sequence (DNA): TGTGCCAGCAGTCCCCCGGGACTAGCGGCCTACGAGCAGTACTTC.

The chain links TRBV6-1 to TRBJ1-5; 12 positions match TRBD1. There are 15 residues in the CDR3. Per germline, CDR1 MNHNS and CDR2 SASEGT. Unmatched junction bases numbered 6, after V lost 6 bases and J lost 6 bases. CDR3 sequence reads: CASSRGQGAGQPQHF. The CDR3 coding sequence is TGTGCCAGCAGCCGGGGACAGGGGGCCGGTCAGCCCCAGCATTTT.

This chain links TRBV6-1 with TRBJ1-2; D unclear. CDR1 is MNHNS, CDR2 SASEGT, per germline. Trimming cost V 9 bases and J 3 bases, with 11 bases left between them. This CDR3 has 12 residues. CDR3 sequence: CASIGIHYGYTF. CDR3 in DNA: TGTGCCAGTATCGGGATTCACTATGGCTACACCTTC.

The CDR3 reads CASSLSSGRAFNEQFF. The CDR3 DNA reads TGCGCCAGCAGCTTGTCTAGCGGGAGGGCCTTCAATGAGCAGTTCTTC. This chain links TRBV5-1 with TRBJ2-1; TRBD2 aligns across 12 bases. Germline CDR1 SGHRS, CDR2 YFSETQ. This CDR3 contains 16 residues. V trimming: 1 base; J trimming: 6 bases; junction bases outside the gene matches: 5.

The chain recombines TRBV9 with TRBJ1-3; D is possibly TRBD1 (6 bases). Germline V lookup: CDR1 SGDLS, CDR2 YYNGEE. This CDR3 spans 16 amino acids. The germline V and J ends were trimmed by 3 bases and 2 bases, with 15 bases remaining between them. CDR3 nucleotides: TGTGCCAGCAGCGCCCTACAGGGATCGCCTGGAAACACCATATATTTT. Translating it yields CASSALQGSPGNTIYF.

The rearrangement links TRBV27 to TRBJ2-4; TRBD1 or TRBD2 may be the D gene (6 bases each). CDR3 size: 15 residues. The germline gives CDR1 MNHEY, CDR2 SMNVEV (reference sequence). Trimming removed 2 bases from V and 8 bases from J, with 16 bases in between. CDR3 sequence (DNA): TGTGCCAGCAGTTTAAAGGGGGGCGCGGGATACATTCAGTACTTC. This gives the protein CASSLKGGAGYIQYF.

V usage is TRBV18 and J usage is TRBJ2-5; the D is unclear. V dropped 2 bases and J dropped 11 bases, with 18 bases sitting between them. CDR3 length: 14 residues. Germline V gene sequence: CDR1 KGHSH, CDR2 LQKENI. The CDR3 spells CASSPFSSSAEQYF. CDR3 nucleotides: TGTGCCAGCTCACCATTCTCCAGCTCGGCGGAACAGTACTTC.

This sequence joins TRBV27 and TRBJ2-1; 10 positions agree with TRBD1. V dropped 6 bases and J dropped 4; count of bases not matched to a gene: 6. Germline-derived CDR1 and CDR2 are MNHEY and SMNVEV (reference sequence). This CDR3 has 15 amino acids. The CDR3 protein is CASRLTGQGYNEQFF. In DNA form, the CDR3 reads TGTGCCAGCAGGCTAACGGGACAGGGGTACAATGAGCAGTTCTTC.

The genes are TRBV7-3 and TRBJ1-6; D unclear. The V gene lost 2 bases and the J gene lost 8 bases, with 7 bases spanning the gap. The CDR3 length is 13 residues. Germline V gene data show CDR1 as SGHTA and CDR2 as FQGTGA. The CDR3 nucleotides are TGTGCCAGCAGCTTAGGTTTTGATTCACCCCTCCACTTT. Protein product: CASSLGFDSPLHF.